Following are 14 T cell receptor beta chains from one sample sequenced in a study of T-cell memory formation after mild COVID-19. One entry per CDR3 protein, called by TCRdb with MiXCR from the 5' RACE reads. The profile shows approximately 480,000 distinct CDR3 sequences, roughly 18% of them singletons. Sequencing was carried out using PBMCs or a T cell subset sorted from them (not recorded which). Receptors originate from an adult woman who had mild COVID-19 (a few samples of this study predate the infection). Cell type and time point are not known.

The rearrangement joins TRBV9 to TRBJ2-2, with 7 positions matching TRBD2. In germline, CDR1 is SGDLS, CDR2 YYNGEE. V shed 3 bases, J shed 4 bases, and the junction held 6 bases outside the gene matches. The CDR3 is 15 amino acids. CDR3 residues: CASSAEAGPTGELFF. For the CDR3, the DNA is TGTGCCAGCAGCGCGGAAGCGGGGCCCACCGGGGAGCTGTTTTTT.

For the CDR3, the DNA is TGTGCCAGCAGCCCCCCGGCTCTAGCGGATGAGCAGTTCTTC. Translation: CASSPPALADEQFF. This chain joins TRBV7-9 and TRBJ2-1, with 7 nucleotides matching TRBD2. CDR1 is SEHNR, CDR2 FQNEAQ, per germline (reference sequence). V was clipped by 5 bases and J by 8 bases; unmatched bases: 9. The CDR3 spans 14 residues.

The V and J genes are TRBV28 and TRBJ1-1; 11 bases are shared with TRBD1. CDR1 is MDHEN and CDR2 is SYDVKM in the germline V gene. J gave up 6 bases and V 7 bases, and 13 bases lay outside the gene matches. This CDR3 contains 16 residues. The DNA for the CDR3 is TGTGCCAGCACCTCGGGGGCCGGGACAGGGGGGGCTGAAGCTTTCTTT. This encodes CASTSGAGTGGAEAFF.

This clonotype was counted between two and nine times. The chain has TRBV4-2 and TRBJ2-5, with D tentatively TRBD1 or TRBD2 (5 bases each). Trimming stripped 6 bases from V and 6 bases from J, with 23 bases between. The CDR3 is 16 amino acids. Germline values: CDR1 LGHNA, CDR2 YNFKEQ. The chain's CDR3 is CASRPGEGRDRQTQYF. Here the CDR3 DNA reads TGTGCCAGCAGACCCGGAGAGGGGCGAGATCGACAGACCCAGTACTTC.

This clonotype was observed a few times. V usage is TRBV6-2 or TRBV6-3 and J usage is TRBJ2-1; 10 bases are shared with TRBD2. This CDR3 is 18 amino acids long. With 5 bases clipped from V and 4 bases from J, the junction kept 14 bases outside the gene matches. Per the germline V gene, CDR1 is MNHEY and CDR2 is SVGEGT. The CDR3 sequence is CASSPPFGLAEKYNEQFF. Written as DNA, the CDR3 is TGTGCCAGCAGTCCGCCCTTCGGACTAGCGGAAAAGTACAATGAGCAGTTCTTC.

The chain links TRBV5-4 to TRBJ2-3; 7 nucleotides line up with TRBD2. Trimming cost V 7 bases and J 0 bases; bases outside gene matches: 8. The CDR3 is 15 amino acids. Germline V gene sequence: CDR1 SGHNT, CDR2 YYREEE (reference sequence). Written as DNA, the CDR3 is TGTGCCAGCTCCCAGCGGGGAGGCAGCACAGATACGCAGTATTTT. Amino acid sequence: CASSQRGGSTDTQYF.

This clonotype was detected ten times or more. The V and J genes are TRBV12-3 or TRBV12-4 and TRBJ2-1; 14 bases agree with TRBD2. This CDR3 is 17 amino acids long. The junction had 7 bases not matched to a gene; V was cut back by 0 bases and J by 9 bases. CDR3 DNA: TGTGCCAGCAGTTTAGCCCTGGGACTAGCGGGAGTAGCTGAGCAGTTCTTC. It encodes CASSLALGLAGVAEQFF.

The chain uses TRBV9 and TRBJ1-1; possibly TRBD1 for D (6 bases). Trimming shortened V by 0 bases and J by 11 bases, and 17 bases separated the two germline ends. The CDR3 consists of 14 residues. The germline V gene has CDR1 SGDLS and CDR2 YYNGEE. CDR3: CASSVAGLGAPAFF. The CDR3 bases are TGTGCCAGCAGCGTAGCAGGGCTGGGGGCGCCTGCTTTCTTT.

The sample holds a few counts of this clonotype. CDR3 in amino acids: CASSLPSRNTEAFF. The DNA for the CDR3 is TGCGCCAGCAGCCTCCCGTCCCGGAACACTGAAGCTTTCTTT. The chain has TRBV5-1 and TRBJ1-1; D remains ambiguous. Trimming cost V 4 bases and J 1 base, with 11 bases left between them. The CDR3 length is 14 residues. Germline V gives CDR1 SGHRS, CDR2 YFSETQ.

This clonotype was counted once. The chain links TRBV5-1 to TRBJ1-6; D is perhaps TRBD1 (5 bases). CDR1 is SGHRS and CDR2 is YFSETQ in the germline V gene. V lost 4 bases and J 6 bases, leaving 11 bases between the germline ends. The CDR3 runs 14 residues. As DNA, the CDR3 is TGCGCCAGCAGCAAAGACGGGACTAATTCACCCCTCCACTTT. Its protein product is CASSKDGTNSPLHF.

In its sample, this clonotype was seen many times. This chain links TRBV7-2 with TRBJ2-7; 9 bases are shared with TRBD1. V lost 4 bases to trimming and J lost 3 bases; unmatched junction nucleotides: 10. The CDR3 has 16 residues. CDR1 is SGHTA, CDR2 FQGNSA, per germline. This CDR3 reads CASSSNTGGRGYEQYF. CDR3 coding DNA: TGTGCCAGCAGCTCCAACACAGGGGGCAGGGGCTACGAGCAGTACTTC. The whole variable domain, filled in from reference TRBV7-2 and TRBJ2-7, reads GAGVSQSPSNKVTEKGKDVELRCDPISGHTALYWYRQSLGQGLEFLIYFQGNSAPDKSGLPSDRFSAERTGGSVSTLTIQRTQQEDSAVYLCASSSNTGGRGYEQYFGPGTRLTVT.

The gene calls are TRBV6-2 or TRBV6-3 and TRBJ2-3, with D perhaps given as TRBD1 or TRBD2 (6 bases each). The CDR3 sequence is 14 residues long. Trimming cost V 5 bases and J 6 bases, with 15 bases left between them. Germline-derived CDR1 and CDR2 are MNHEY and SVGEGT. CDR3 DNA sequence: TGTGCCAGCAGTCCCCGGCTAGGGGGGGATACGCAGTATTTT. The encoded protein is CASSPRLGGDTQYF.

V usage is TRBV20-1 and J usage is TRBJ2-3; 11 positions match TRBD2. Germline assignment: CDR1 DFQATT and CDR2 SNEGSKA (reference sequence). CDR3 length: 16 residues. J lost 8 bases, V lost 5 bases, and 15 bases had no gene match. The CDR3 DNA is TGCAGTGCTGACGAGTTATCGTTAGCGGGAGGGGGTACGCAGTATTTT. This encodes CSADELSLAGGGTQYF.

This clonotype appeared many times. The chain combines TRBV24-1 with TRBJ2-5; no firm D call. V was clipped by 5 bases and J by 5 bases, with 5 bases between them. CDR3 length equals 11 residues. Germline-derived CDR1 and CDR2 are KGHDR and SFDVKD. CDR3 DNA sequence: TGTGCCACCAGTGGCGTGGAGACCCAGTACTTC. Translated: CATSGVETQYF.